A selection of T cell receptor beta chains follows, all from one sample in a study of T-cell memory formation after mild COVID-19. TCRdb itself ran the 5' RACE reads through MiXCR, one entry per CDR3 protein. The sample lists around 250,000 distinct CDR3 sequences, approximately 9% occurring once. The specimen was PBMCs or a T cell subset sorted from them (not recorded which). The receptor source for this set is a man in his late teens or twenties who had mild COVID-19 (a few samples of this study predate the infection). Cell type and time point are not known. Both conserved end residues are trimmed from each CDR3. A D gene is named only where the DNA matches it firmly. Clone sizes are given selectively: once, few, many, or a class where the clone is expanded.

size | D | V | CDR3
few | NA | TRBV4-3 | ASSQGWQNTGELF
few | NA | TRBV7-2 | ASSQPGRETQY
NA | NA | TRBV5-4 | ASSLRTQNTEAF
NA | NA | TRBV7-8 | ASSPTTGGGVNSGANVLT
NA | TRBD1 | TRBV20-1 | SEDRGTEAF
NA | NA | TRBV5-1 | ASSSSTAPNEKLF
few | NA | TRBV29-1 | SAGDTEQY
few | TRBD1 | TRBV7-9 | ASSNPPGQSQETQY
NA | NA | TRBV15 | ATSRDWAATPDNSPLH
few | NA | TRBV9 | ASSVVHGRSTDTQY
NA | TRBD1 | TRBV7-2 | ASSLVQGGNTIY
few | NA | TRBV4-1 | ASSQVSRLYNEQF
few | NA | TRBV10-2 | ASSEITLGNEKLF
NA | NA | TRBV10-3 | AISAGTGEKLF
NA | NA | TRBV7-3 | ASSFAGLEKETQY
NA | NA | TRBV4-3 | ASSQGSTGTYGYT
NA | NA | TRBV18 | ASSRLVRDTEAF
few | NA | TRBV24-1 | ATSEGGHNQPQH
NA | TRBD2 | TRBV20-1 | SARGGGGASPYEQY
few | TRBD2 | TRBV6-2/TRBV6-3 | ASTRLAGTYEQY
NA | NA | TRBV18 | ASSIGTTGPQH
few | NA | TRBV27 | ASSFPSGDTQY
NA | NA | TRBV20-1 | SARDPGNYGYT
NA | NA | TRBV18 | ASSARGTEAF